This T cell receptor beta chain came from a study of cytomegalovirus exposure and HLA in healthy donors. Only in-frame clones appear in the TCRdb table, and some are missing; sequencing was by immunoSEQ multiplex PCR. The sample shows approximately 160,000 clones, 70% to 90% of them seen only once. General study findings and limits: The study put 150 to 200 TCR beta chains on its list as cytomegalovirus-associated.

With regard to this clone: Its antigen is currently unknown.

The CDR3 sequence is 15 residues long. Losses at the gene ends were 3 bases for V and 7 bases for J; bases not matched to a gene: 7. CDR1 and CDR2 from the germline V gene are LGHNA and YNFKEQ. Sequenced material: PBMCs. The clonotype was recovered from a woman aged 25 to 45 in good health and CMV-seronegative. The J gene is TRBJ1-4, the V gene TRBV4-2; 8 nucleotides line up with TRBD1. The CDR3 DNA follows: TGTGCCAGCAGCCAGCCGGACAGGGACGGTGAAAAACTGTTTTTT. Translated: CASSQPDRDGEKLFF.